Listed here are 15 T cell receptor beta chains from one sample, sequenced in a study of OX40 agonist ivuxolimab in advanced cancers. The protocol was immunoSEQ multiplex PCR, while the TCRdb copy is restricted to in-frame clones and leaves out a portion. The sample yields over 30,000 clones, about four fifths seen once. Sequenced material: CD4+ or CD8+ T cells sorted from blood, taken in a trial of the OX40 agonist ivuxolimab. Receptor source: an adult with an advanced solid tumor such as melanoma, head and neck, liver or kidney cancer.

The chain combines TRBV29-1 with TRBJ2-7; D remains unclear. The CDR3 is 16 residues long. CDR1 is SQVTM and CDR2 is ANQGSEA in the germline V gene. Trimming cost V 1 base and J 2 bases, with 18 bases left between them. The CDR3 loop is CSVEGVWAQPPYEQYF. The CDR3 bases are TGCAGCGTTGAAGGGGTGTGGGCCCAGCCCCCCTACGAGCAGTACTTC.

The V call is TRBV29-1, the J call TRBJ1-2; 9 bases fit TRBD1. CDR3 length equals 14 residues. Per the germline V gene, CDR1 is SQVTM and CDR2 is ANQGSEA. The junction had 8 bases not matched to a gene; V was cut back by 5 bases and J by 4 bases. In DNA, the CDR3 is TGCAGCGTTTCCGGGACAGGGACTTTCTATGGCTACACCTTC. Amino acids: CSVSGTGTFYGYTF.

This CDR3 reads CASSLGQGWNTEAFF. CDR3 DNA sequence: TGTGCCAGCAGTCTAGGACAGGGCTGGAACACTGAAGCTTTCTTT. V gene TRBV28 combines with J gene TRBJ1-1, with 8 bases fitting TRBD1. The CDR3 is 15 residues long. Germline assignment: CDR1 MDHEN and CDR2 SYDVKM. V gave up 5 bases and J gave up 1 base; unmatched junction bases: 6.

A single count supports this clone. The rearrangement uses TRBV15 and TRBJ2-3; no definite D call. The ends were cut back, 0 bases at V and 6 bases at J, with 19 bases in the middle. The CDR3 sequence is 17 residues long. Germline V gene sequence: CDR1 LNHNV, CDR2 YYDKDF (reference sequence). The DNA for the CDR3 is TGTGCCACCAGCAGAGAGGCCCGTTTTGAGGCAGCTGATACGCAGTATTTT. This codes for CATSREARFEAADTQYF. Drawing the rest from reference TRBV15 and TRBJ2-3, the complete variable domain is DAMVIQNPRYQVTQFGKPVTLSCSQTLNHNVMYWYQQKSSQAPKLLFHYYDKDFNNEADTPDNFQSRRPNTSFCFLDIRSPGLGDTAMYLCATSREARFEAADTQYFGPGTRLTVL.

The rearrangement uses TRBV7-9 and TRBJ2-7; tentative D call: TRBD1 (5 bases). The CDR3 consists of 15 residues. The V end lost 5 bases, the J end lost 6 bases, and 20 bases lay between the germline ends. Germline values: CDR1 SEHNR, CDR2 FQNEAQ (reference sequence). As DNA, the CDR3 is TGTGCCAGCAGCACTACAGGTACCCCGGCCGGCGAGCAGTACTTC. This codes for CASSTTGTPAGEQYF. The whole variable domain, filled in from reference TRBV7-9 and TRBJ2-7, reads DTGVSQNPRHKITKRGQNVTFRCDPISEHNRLYWYRQTLGQGPEFLTYFQNEAQLEKSRLLSDRFSAERPKGSFSTLEIQRTEQGDSAMYLCASSTTGTPAGEQYFGPGTRLTVT.

The chain uses TRBV7-2 and TRBJ2-5, with D perhaps matching TRBD1 or TRBD2 (5 bases each). Germline assignment: CDR1 SGHTA and CDR2 FQGNSA. The CDR3 has 15 residues. The V end was cut by 5 bases, the J end by 5 bases, with 18 bases between. CDR3 amino acids: CASSLAGTPAETQYF. The CDR3 region has the DNA TGTGCCAGCAGCCTCGCCGGGACCCCGGCGGAGACCCAGTACTTC.

This sequence joins TRBV30 and TRBJ2-1; D gene unclear. The CDR3 is made up of 12 amino acids. Germline-derived CDR1 and CDR2 are GTSNPN and SVGIG (reference sequence). V was cut by 2 bases and J by 15 bases, with 17 bases left in between. The CDR3 DNA follows: TGTGCCTGGAGTCTAAGGTCCCAGTCCCCGTTCTTC. It is translated as CAWSLRSQSPFF.

CDR3 nucleotides: TGTGCCAGCAGCTCTTACTCCTACGAGCAGTACTTC. It is translated as CASSSYSYEQYF. The chain combines TRBV5-6 with TRBJ2-7, with D hard to call. The length of the CDR3 is 12 residues. Trimming took off 3 bases at V and 0 bases at J, with 4 bases between the two ends. Germline CDR1 reads SGHDT; CDR2 reads YYEEEE.

V usage is TRBV2 and J usage is TRBJ2-1; 11 nucleotides match TRBD2. The trim removed 5 bases at V and 9 bases at J, leaving 6 bases unmatched. Germline V gene data show CDR1 as SNHLY and CDR2 as FYNNEI. This CDR3 contains 14 residues. CDR3 residues: CASSLAGGPGEQFF. The CDR3 region has the DNA TGTGCCAGCAGTTTAGCGGGGGGGCCTGGTGAGCAGTTCTTC.

This rearrangement joins TRBV7-6 to TRBJ2-3, with 8 bases matching TRBD2. There are 14 residues in the CDR3. V lost 5 bases and J lost 0; bases outside the gene matches: 1. CDR1 SGHVS and CDR2 FNYEAQ come from the germline V gene. The CDR3 sequence: CASSPSGSTDTQYF. CDR3 sequence (DNA): TGTGCCAGCAGCCCTAGCGGGAGCACAGATACGCAGTATTTT.

The rearrangement joins TRBV7-9 to TRBJ1-1; no reliable D call. Germline loops: CDR1 SEHNR, CDR2 FQNEAQ (reference sequence). The V end was cut by 4 bases, the J end by 0 bases, with 15 bases between. The CDR3 contains 16 residues. CDR3 sequence: CASSSIGRDVNTEAFF. The CDR3 nucleotides are TGTGCCAGCAGCTCAATCGGTCGCGACGTGAACACTGAAGCTTTCTTT.

Sample share makes this clone large. The chain couples TRBV27 to TRBJ1-2, with a weak D call TRBD1 (6 bases). CDR3 length: 15 amino acids. V was pared by 5 bases and J by 5 bases, with 18 bases between. Germline V gene sequence: CDR1 MNHEY, CDR2 SMNVEV (reference sequence). The CDR3 loop reads CASSPQDSPAYGYTF. The CDR3 DNA follows: TGTGCCAGCAGTCCGCAGGACAGCCCGGCGTATGGCTACACCTTC.

V usage is TRBV6-5 and J usage is TRBJ2-7; D ambiguous. The CDR3 covers 11 residues. Germline V gives CDR1 MNHEY, CDR2 SVGAGI. The germline V and J ends were trimmed by 7 bases and 6 bases, with 10 bases remaining between them. The CDR3 DNA reads as TGTGCCAGCACCCCGGGTAGCGAGCAGTACTTC. Residues: CASTPGSEQYF.

The chain employs TRBV7-9 and TRBJ2-1, with D possibly being TRBD1 (6 bases). Deletions cut 3 bases from V and 4 bases from J, with 7 bases between. The CDR3 loop spans 13 amino acids. CDR1 and CDR2 from the germline V gene are SEHNR and FQNEAQ (reference sequence). The CDR3 reads CASSLDSYNEQFF. In DNA, the CDR3 is TGTGCCAGCAGCTTGGACAGTTACAATGAGCAGTTCTTC.

The chain combines TRBV5-1 with TRBJ1-2; 9 nucleotides line up with TRBD1. The germline V gene has CDR1 SGHRS and CDR2 YFSETQ. V gave up 7 bases and J gave up 5 bases; unmatched junction bases: 3. This CDR3 has 12 amino acids. CDR3 protein: CASRDRAYGYTF. In DNA, the CDR3 is TGCGCCAGCCGGGACAGGGCATATGGCTACACCTTC.